This T cell receptor beta chain came from a study of neoadjuvant nivolumab and ipilimumab in lung cancer. To note about this clone: Its antigen is currently unknown.

CDR3 length: 16 residues. Germline assignment: CDR1 SGHAT and CDR2 FQNNGV. V trimming: 2 bases; J trimming: 3 bases; junction bases outside the gene matches: 7. Study results and limitations: TCR receptors were sequenced in few samples. TCR clonality did not significantly correlate with pathologic tumor regression. Resected-tumor TCR richness correlated positively with pretherapy blood richness. Compared with tumor-adjacent uninvolved lung, resected tumors showed greater richness and clonality.

Using immunoSEQ multiplex PCR, the repertoire was profiled, and TCRdb retains in-frame clones only, with some absent. The sample has roughly 39,000 clones; 80% to 90% are singletons. The sample was peripheral blood, taken before neoadjuvant nivolumab, alone or with ipilimumab. The chain recombines TRBV11-2 with TRBJ2-3; TRBD2 matches at 8 bases. The TCR sequence derives from an adult with non-small cell lung cancer. CDR3 in DNA: TGTGCCAGCAGCTTAACGGGGTCGGGAGGGACAGATACGCAGTATTTT. Amino acids: CASSLTGSGGTDTQYF.